One sample yielded the 21 T cell receptor beta chains listed below, sequenced in a study of cytomegalovirus exposure and HLA in healthy donors. The PCR contained 60 Vbeta and 13 Jbeta primers. Some clones are missing from TCRdb's copy, which holds only in-frame ones; the method was immunoSEQ multiplex PCR. The data show roughly 100,000 clones, roughly 78% seen once. Sequencing was done on a sample of PBMCs. The receptors derive from a woman aged 40 to 50 in good health and CMV-seronegative.

This clone has a single count. The rearrangement links TRBV28 to TRBJ2-5; 14 bases align to TRBD2. This CDR3 spans 16 amino acids. Germline-derived CDR1 and CDR2 are MDHEN and SYDVKM. Unmatched junction bases numbered 10, after V lost 6 bases and J lost 7 bases. The CDR3 DNA follows: TGTGCCAGCAGATTAAGACTAGCGGGAGGGCCGGGGACCCAGTACTTC. This translates into CASRLRLAGGPGTQYF. The whole variable domain, remainder taken from reference TRBV28 and TRBJ2-5, is DVKVTQSSRYLVKRTGEKVFLECVQDMDHENMFWYRQDPGLGLRLIYFSYDVKMKEKGDIPEGYSVSREKKERFSLILESASTNQTSMYLCASRLRLAGGPGTQYFGPGTRLLVL.

The chain carries TRBV27 and TRBJ2-7, with TRBD2 matching over 10 bases. The germline V gene encodes CDR1 MNHEY and CDR2 SMNVEV (reference sequence). J lost 5 bases, V lost 3 bases, and 7 bases had no gene match. The CDR3 is 15 residues long. For the CDR3, the DNA is TGTGCCAGCAGTTTCGGGACTAGCGTAGCGAACGAGCAGTACTTC. Protein product: CASSFGTSVANEQYF.

This clone has a single count. The rearrangement joins TRBV6-5 to TRBJ1-2, with a tentative D call TRBD1 (6 bases). The CDR3 totals 15 residues. Germline values: CDR1 MNHEY, CDR2 SVGAGI. V was shortened by 6 bases and J by 5 bases, with 19 bases between the two germline ends. The CDR3 reads CASRGLGAYLYGYTF. The CDR3 DNA reads as TGTGCCAGCAGGGGTTTGGGGGCTTACCTTTATGGCTACACCTTC.

Regarding this clone: Relative to the germline gene, one junction end is altered; a read error may explain this. The V call is TRBV6-5, the J call TRBJ2-7; D is unclear. The CDR3 loop spans 13 amino acids. From germline, CDR1 is MNHEY and CDR2 SVGAGI. The CDR3 nucleotides are TGTGCCAGCAGTTACTTCCCCACGTACGGGCAGTACTTC. Its translation is CASSYFPTYGQYF.

CDR3 in DNA: TGTGCCAGCAGTTTATTGCACTTCACAGATACGCAGTATTTT. Amino acid sequence: CASSLLHFTDTQYF. This chain uses TRBV28 with TRBJ2-3; D is uncertain. The CDR3 extends over 14 amino acids. Germline V CDR1 and CDR2: MDHEN, SYDVKM. V dropped 1 base and J dropped 2 bases, with 7 bases sitting between them.

The chain combines TRBV18 with TRBJ2-7; 7 bases map to TRBD1. V was clipped by 3 bases and J by 5 bases; unmatched bases: 10. The CDR3 sequence is 15 residues long. Germline CDR1 reads KGHSH; CDR2 reads LQKENI. The chain's CDR3 is CASSPGQTPRNEQYF. Written as DNA, the CDR3 is TGTGCCAGCTCACCGGGACAGACCCCGAGGAACGAGCAGTACTTC. Using reference TRBV18 and TRBJ2-7 for the parts outside the CDR3, the full variable domain is NAGVMQNPRHLVRRRGQEARLRCSPMKGHSHVYWYRQLPEEGLKFMVYLQKENIIDESGMPKERFSAEFPKEGPSILRIQQVVRGDSAAYFCASSPGQTPRNEQYFGPGTRLTVT.

The V and J genes are TRBV6-5 and TRBJ2-7; TRBD1 might be the D (6 bases). The ends were cut back, 2 bases at V and 2 bases at J, with 13 bases in the middle. This CDR3 has 15 residues. In germline, CDR1 is MNHEY, CDR2 SVGAGI. The CDR3 here is CASSYRGNGAYEQYF. CDR3 bases: TGTGCCAGCAGTTACAGGGGGAATGGGGCCTACGAGCAGTACTTC.

As DNA, the CDR3 is TGTGCCAGCTCCCCGGAGTTCGCTAATGAAAAACTGTTTTTT. Encoded protein: CASSPEFANEKLFF. The chain links TRBV18 to TRBJ1-4, with no clear D. Trimming cost V 6 bases and J 3 bases, with 11 bases left between them. The CDR3 loop spans 14 amino acids. CDR1 is KGHSH and CDR2 is LQKENI in the germline V gene.

The chain is built from TRBV11-2 and TRBJ2-2, with no clear D. The CDR3 contains 16 residues. From germline, CDR1 is SGHAT and CDR2 FQNNGV. The V and J ends lost 5 bases and 0 bases respectively, with 13 bases between them. This CDR3 reads CASSPSPEPNTGELFF. The CDR3 nucleotides read TGTGCCAGCAGCCCAAGTCCAGAACCGAACACCGGGGAGCTGTTTTTT.

The table lists this clone with a count of one. The J gene is TRBJ1-1, the V gene TRBV30, with no clear D. The CDR3 spans 12 residues. Trimming pared 1 base from V and 10 bases from J, leaving 13 bases between. Germline V gene lookup returns CDR1 GTSNPN and CDR2 SVGIG (reference sequence). CDR3 coding DNA: TGTGCCTGGAGTGCTCTAGCGTCTGTAGCTTTCTTT. It encodes CAWSALASVAFF.

This chain connects TRBV7-9 to TRBJ1-1, with D maybe TRBD1 (5 bases). CDR3 length: 14 residues. The germline gives CDR1 SEHNR, CDR2 FQNEAQ (reference sequence). V was cut by 5 bases and J by 1 base, with 11 bases left in between. In DNA, the CDR3 is TGTGCCAGCAGCGCGGAGACAGAGAACACTGAAGCTTTCTTT. Translated: CASSAETENTEAFF.

The chain employs TRBV6-1 and TRBJ2-7; D unclear. The CDR3 totals 16 residues. Germline CDR1 is MNHNS and CDR2 is SASEGT. Trimming cost V 4 bases and J 0 bases, with 16 bases left between them. The CDR3 is CASSAPIVSVSYEQYF. The CDR3 DNA sequence: TGTGCCAGCAGTGCTCCGATTGTGAGCGTCTCCTACGAGCAGTACTTC.

Notes on this clone: An end of the junction does not agree with germline; a read error may underlie this. The rearrangement uses TRBV5-1 and TRBJ1-1, with D tentatively TRBD1 (5 bases). This CDR3 has 13 residues. Germline V lookup: CDR1 SGHRS, CDR2 YFSETQ. This CDR3 reads CASSYGGNSEAFF. The CDR3 nucleotides are TGCGCCAGCAGCTACGGGGGGAACTCTGAAGCTTTCTTT.

V usage is TRBV11-2 and J usage is TRBJ2-7, with TRBD1 matching over 10 bases. Germline V gene sequence: CDR1 SGHAT, CDR2 FQNNGV. The CDR3 spans 14 residues. V lost 1 base, J lost 4 bases, and 1 base stayed unmatched. CDR3 region: CASSLGTGGYEQYF. The DNA for the CDR3 is TGTGCCAGCAGCTTAGGGACAGGGGGGTACGAGCAGTACTTC.

V and J are TRBV28 and TRBJ1-1, with 9 nucleotides matching TRBD1. V shed 5 bases and J 3 bases; nucleotides not matched to a gene: 4. Germline assignment: CDR1 MDHEN and CDR2 SYDVKM. The CDR3 is 14 amino acids. The CDR3 sequence: CASSKGQGDTEAFF. The CDR3, as DNA: TGTGCCAGCAGTAAGGGACAGGGAGACACTGAAGCTTTCTTT.

The chain combines TRBV13 with TRBJ2-7, with TRBD1 matching 12 bases. The CDR3 runs to 15 residues. Per the germline V gene, CDR1 is PRHDT and CDR2 is FYEKMQ (reference sequence). Trimming at V came to 5 bases and at J to 4 bases, leaving 6 bases not matched to a gene. CDR3 coding DNA: TGTGCCAGCAGCCGGGACAGGGGGCTTCGGTACGAGCAGTACTTC. Translated, it gives CASSRDRGLRYEQYF. The full variable domain, with the rest looked up from reference TRBV13 and TRBJ2-7, is AAGVIQSPRHLIKEKRETATLKCYPIPRHDTVYWYQQGPGQDPQFLISFYEKMQSDKGSIPDRFSAQQFSDYHSELNMSSLELGDSALYFCASSRDRGLRYEQYFGPGTRLTVT.

The chain recombines TRBV4-2 with TRBJ1-1; TRBD1 might be the D (5 bases). V was pared by 2 bases and J by 8 bases, with 9 bases between. Germline-derived CDR1 and CDR2 are LGHNA and YNFKEQ. The CDR3 consists of 12 residues. Here the CDR3 reads CASSQRTQEAFF. The CDR3 bases are TGTGCCAGCAGCCAAAGGACACAGGAAGCTTTCTTT.

The chain joins TRBV14 to TRBJ1-2; D gene uncertain. There are 15 residues in the CDR3. Germline V gives CDR1 SGHDN, CDR2 FVKESK. V was cut by 4 bases and J by 3 bases, with 15 bases left in between. The CDR3, as DNA: TGTGCCAGCAGCCCCCGTCACGGGGAGGACTATGGCTACACCTTC. Protein product: CASSPRHGEDYGYTF.

Worth noting for this clone: The germline gene is not matched at one end of the junction; a read error may be the cause. The CDR3 DNA sequence: TGTTCCAGCAGCGGGACGGCCTCCCGGGGGACTGAAGCTTTCTTT. Its translation: CSSSGTASRGTEAFF. The chain recombines TRBV7-9 with TRBJ1-1, with D possibly TRBD1 on 5 matching bases. The CDR3 is 15 residues long. Germline assignment: CDR1 SEHNR and CDR2 FQNEAQ (reference sequence).

This chain joins TRBV7-6 and TRBJ2-7, with a tentative D call TRBD2 (6 bases). The germline V and J ends were trimmed by 1 base and 5 bases, with 12 bases remaining between them. CDR3 length equals 14 residues. Germline V gene sequence: CDR1 SGHVS, CDR2 FNYEAQ. Here the CDR3 DNA reads TGTGCCAGCAGCTTAGTAGCGGCCTTCCACGAGCAGTACTTC. Residues: CASSLVAAFHEQYF.

V usage is TRBV11-2 and J usage is TRBJ1-2; 8 nucleotides agree with TRBD1. Losses at the gene ends were 1 base for V and 7 bases for J; bases not matched to a gene: 11. The CDR3 covers 16 residues. Germline V gene data show CDR1 as SGHAT and CDR2 as FQNNGV. In DNA form, the CDR3 reads TGTGCCAGCAGCTTAGTCCGGCGAGACAGGGGATCTGGCTACACCTTC. This codes for CASSLVRRDRGSGYTF.